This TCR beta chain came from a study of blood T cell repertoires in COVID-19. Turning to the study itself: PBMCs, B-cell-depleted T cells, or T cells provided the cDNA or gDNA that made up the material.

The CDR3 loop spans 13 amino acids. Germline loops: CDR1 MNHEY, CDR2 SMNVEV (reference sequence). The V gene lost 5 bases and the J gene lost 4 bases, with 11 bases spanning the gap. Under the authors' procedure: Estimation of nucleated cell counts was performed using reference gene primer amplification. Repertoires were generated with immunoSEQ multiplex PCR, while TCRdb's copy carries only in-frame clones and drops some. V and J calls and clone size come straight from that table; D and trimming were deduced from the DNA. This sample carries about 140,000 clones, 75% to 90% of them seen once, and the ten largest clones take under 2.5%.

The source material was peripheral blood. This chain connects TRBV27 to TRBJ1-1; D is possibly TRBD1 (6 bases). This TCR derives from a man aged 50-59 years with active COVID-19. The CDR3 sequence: CASSGGLGTEAFF. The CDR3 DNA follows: TGTGCCAGCAGTGGGGGCCTAGGCACTGAAGCTTTCTTT.